This entry describes one T cell receptor (beta chain). What antigen it recognizes has not been identified. Per-base quality was not reported, and no clone a single base away is much larger than it. The data stem from a study of blood T cell repertoires in COVID-19 (TCRdb year 2020). For the study in its entirety: Collaborator samples came from the United States, Italy and Spain and covered acute and convalescent phases of COVID-19. The prospective study material was composed of cDNA or gDNA derived from T cells, B-cell-depleted T cells, or PBMCs. Subjects who had been exposed to COVID-19, were actively infected with it, or had recovered from it provided the deeply sampled blood TCRbeta repertoires that made up the dataset. A freely available public database, intended as a resource for researchers studying the immune response to SARS-CoV-2, is where the repertoires were released. The samples were drawn from the first 160 participants of the ongoing ImmuneRACE study and from 1,254 subjects provided by 6 global collaborators. Nearly every sample came with metadata listing a de-identified subject ID, COVID-19 status, age in years and sex. HLA class I and class II types, where available, came from metadata supplied by the sample provider rather than from assay-based typing.

From the cysteine through the phenylalanine, the CDR3 covers 15 amino acids. The sequence is cut down to CDR3 DNA, 45 bases in frame from base 1. Germline trimming amounts to 2 bases on V and 4 bases on J, with 4 as the count of junction bases outside the gene matches. The germline V gene (reference sequence) sets CDR1 to LGHDT and CDR2 to YNNKEL. General study outcomes and caveats: The amount of clinical and demographic metadata varied by source and participant and was provided uncurated.

The immunoSEQ Assay, a bias-controlled multiplex PCR, was used to amplify TCRbeta CDR3 regions from genomic DNA. The published analysis was carried out like this. Nucleated cell counts per sample were estimated from amplification of reference gene primers within the assay. To quantify the absolute abundance of each unique TCRbeta CDR3 rearrangement, sequence reads were collapsed and filtered. For each sample, productive Simpson clonality was calculated as the square root of Simpson's diversity index across productive rearrangements. This immuneACCESS table, as held by TCRdb, lists in-frame sequences with V and J called but not all clones. Of the missing ones, under half trace to an unresolved V gene in checked studies; the others have no known cause. For V, J and clone size, that table is used; D and trimming come from the DNA. The sample profile shows a few hundred thousand clones; 85% to 90% of them were found once. 3% to 3.5% of the sample belongs to the ten largest clones.

The collaborating institutions used their own protocols to collect whole blood in K2EDTA tubes. For TCRbeta analysis, collaborator samples were shipped as frozen whole blood, as isolated PBMCs, or as DNA extracted from either sample type. The material sequenced was peripheral blood. The V gene is TRBV3-1 (or the pseudogene TRBV3-2) and the J gene is TRBJ2-1; a stretch of 8 junction bases matches TRBD2. The TCR was taken from a man in his 60s with acute or convalescent COVID-19. At the DNA level, the sequence is TGTGCCAGCAGCCAAATGGCGGGGGGTTACAATGAGCAGTTCTTC. Its amino acids are CASSQMAGGYNEQFF.